This TCR beta chain was documented in a study of T-cell memory formation after mild COVID-19. TCRdb re-analysed the 5' RACE reads in MiXCR, keeping a single row per CDR3 protein. The repertoire includes 100,000 to 150,000 distinct CDR3 sequences, 5% to 6.5% of them detected once, and approximately 2.1% sits in the top ten. V shed 1 base and J 8 bases; nucleotides not matched to a gene: 5. The CDR3 spans 14 residues. The chain employs TRBV12-3 or TRBV12-4 and TRBJ2-1, with 7 bases lining up with TRBD2. The receptor was isolated from an adult woman who had mild COVID-19 (a few samples of this study predate the infection). Cell type and time point are not known. The sample comprised PBMCs or a T cell subset sorted from them (not recorded which). The DNA for the CDR3 is TGTGCCAGCAGTTTAGGGCGACTAGCACATGAGCAGTTCTTC. This sequence encodes CASSLGRLAHEQFF.